A selection of T cell receptor beta chains follows, all from one sample in a study of Ad26.COV2.S vaccination and SARS-CoV-2 variants. Libraries were prepared by immunoSEQ multiplex PCR; TCRdb keeps only in-frame clonotypes and omits some of them. The top ten clones hold under 4.5% of a sample with a few hundred thousand clones, 90% of them seen once. The sample was peripheral blood, taken in a trial of Ad26.COV2.S vaccine versus placebo. Receptor source: a person between 18 and 60 years old who received the Ad26.COV2.S COVID-19 vaccine or a placebo. CDR3s include the opening cysteine and the closing phenylalanine or tryptophan. A D gene is named only where the DNA matches it firmly. Clone size appears in some rows only: once, few, many, or a class for an expanded clone.

D	J	size	V	CDR3	DNA
-	TRBJ2-5	-	TRBV19	CASNVLGSETQYF	TGTGCCAGTAATGTTCTGGGGAGCGAGACCCAGTACTTC
TRBD2	TRBJ2-1	many	TRBV18	CASSPPGGMVAGEQRGDEQFF	TGTGCCAGCTCACCACCCGGGGGGATGGTAGCGGGAGAACAAAGAGGCGATGAGCAGTTCTTC
-	TRBJ1-5	-	TRBV19	CASSIRGDGQPQHF	TGTGCCAGTAGTATAAGGGGAGATGGCCAGCCCCAGCATTTT
-	TRBJ2-2	-	TRBV3-1/TRBV3-2	CASSQDMSGSRTGELFF	TGTGCCAGCAGCCAAGATATGAGCGGGTCCCGCACCGGGGAGCTGTTTTTT
-	TRBJ2-1	-	TRBV9	CASRPNEQFF	TGTGCCAGCAGGCCGAATGAGCAGTTCTTC
-	TRBJ1-4	-	TRBV28	CASSFRGEGVKLFF	TGTGCCAGCAGTTTCCGGGGTGAAGGCGTAAAACTGTTTTTT
-	TRBJ1-4	few	TRBV7-9	CASSLALGGFEKLFF	TGTGCCAGCAGCTTAGCGCTGGGGGGCTTTGAAAAACTGTTTTTT
TRBD1	TRBJ1-3	-	TRBV28	CASSLPQGGSGNTIYF	TGTGCCAGCAGTTTACCCCAGGGGGGGTCTGGAAACACCATATATTTT
-	TRBJ2-1	-	TRBV7-3	CASSRTQVGGGNEQFF	TGTGCCAGCAGCCGGACTCAGGTCGGTGGGGGCAATGAGCAGTTCTTC
-	TRBJ2-5	-	TRBV6-2/TRBV6-3	CASSYPEAKSISEETQYF	TGTGCCAGCAGTTACCCCGAAGCGAAGTCTATTAGCGAGGAGACCCAGTACTTC
-	TRBJ1-1	-	TRBV27	CASSLNRMNTEAFF	TGTGCCAGCAGTTTAAACAGGATGAACACTGAAGCTTTCTTT
-	TRBJ2-1	-	TRBV7-9	CASSVRQASYNEQFF	TGTGCCAGCAGCGTAAGACAGGCCTCTTACAATGAGCAGTTCTTC
TRBD1	TRBJ2-5	-	TRBV6-1	CASTRDSVRETQYF	TGTGCCAGCACGAGGGACAGTGTAAGAGAGACCCAGTACTTC
-	TRBJ2-3	-	TRBV11-3	CASSLGDQSTDTQYF	TGTGCCAGCAGCTTAGGGGACCAAAGCACAGATACGCAGTATTTT
-	TRBJ2-1	-	TRBV7-8	CASSLASLPRLSSSYNEQFF	TGTGCCAGCAGCTTAGCGTCTCTACCGCGGTTGTCGAGCTCCTACAATGAGCAGTTCTTC
TRBD2	TRBJ2-7	-	TRBV7-9	CASSEGLDYEQYF	TGTGCCAGCAGCGAAGGACTAGACTACGAGCAGTACTTC
-	TRBJ2-7	-	TRBV7-2	CASSLFLKQDRYEQYF	TGTGCCAGCAGCTTATTTCTCAAACAGGATCGCTACGAGCAGTACTTC
TRBD2	TRBJ2-2	-	TRBV9	CASSARLAGFAGELFF	TGTGCCAGCAGCGCAAGACTAGCGGGATTTGCCGGGGAGCTGTTTTTT
TRBD2	TRBJ2-1	-	TRBV5-4	CASSVGDYYNEQFF	TGTGCCAGCAGCGTCGGGGACTATTACAATGAGCAGTTCTTC
TRBD1	TRBJ1-1	-	TRBV2	CASSLTGSFAEAFF	TGTGCCAGCAGTCTGACAGGGTCGTTTGCTGAAGCTTTCTTT
TRBD2	TRBJ2-5	-	TRBV12-5	CASGLWEGGEVGTSATEETQYF	TGTGCTAGTGGTTTATGGGAAGGAGGGGAAGTCGGGACTAGCGCGACTGAAGAGACCCAGTACTTC
-	TRBJ2-3	-	TRBV12-3/TRBV12-4	CASSLGTDTQYF	TGTGCCAGCAGTTTAGGCACAGATACGCAGTATTTT
TRBD1	TRBJ1-1	-	TRBV7-2	CASSLYRGQEAFF	TGTGCCAGCAGCTTATACAGGGGGCAAGAGGCTTTCTTT
-	TRBJ2-7	few	TRBV27	CASSFGREQYF	TGTGCCAGCAGTTTCGGCCGAGAGCAGTACTTC